This passage covers 28 T cell receptor beta chains from one sample sequenced in a study of post-analysis software for immune sequencing data. Carried by the TCR beta cDNA libraries were unique molecular identifiers. TCRdb used MiXCR to reprocess the PCR reads, holding one entry per CDR3 protein. There are hundreds of thousands of distinct CDR3 sequences in the sample; 44% occur only once, and around 1.7% lies in the top ten. The antigens of these receptors remain unknown. Study findings and constraints: When patients were compared with controls, about 5 TRBV segments were more frequent, TRBV5-6, TRBV5-1 and TRBV20-1 among them.

Sample: blood. Receptors originate from a girl between 5 and 17 years old with multiple sclerosis.

The V gene is TRBV14, the J gene TRBJ2-3; D remains ambiguous. Germline V lookup: CDR1 SGHDN, CDR2 FVKESK. Trimming took 2 bases from V and 2 from J, leaving 11 bases between them. The CDR3 extends over 15 amino acids. The CDR3 DNA is TGTGCCAGCAGCCAAAGATTGGGCAACACAGATACGCAGTATTTT. It encodes CASSQRLGNTDTQYF. The full variable domain, rest sourced from reference TRBV14 and TRBJ2-3, is EAGVTQFPSHSVIEKGQTVTLRCDPISGHDNLYWYRRVMGKEIKFLLHFVKESKQDESGMPNNRFLAERTGGTYSTLKVQPAELEDSGVYFCASSQRLGNTDTQYFGPGTRLTVL.

This rearrangement joins TRBV12-3 or TRBV12-4 to TRBJ2-5; tentative D call: TRBD2 (6 bases). The CDR3 runs 15 residues. V dropped 6 bases and J dropped 2 bases, with 16 bases sitting between them. CDR3: CASSSRVGGQETQYF. The CDR3 DNA reads TGTGCCAGCAGCTCCAGGGTGGGGGGACAAGAGACCCAGTACTTC.

The chain couples TRBV29-1 to TRBJ1-2; D not certain. The CDR3 contains 9 residues. Germline-derived CDR1 and CDR2 are SQVTM and ANQGSEA. V lost 6 bases to trimming and J lost 8 bases, with 7 bases between them. CDR3 coding DNA: TGCAGCGTGGCTCGGGGCTACACCTTC. Protein: CSVARGYTF.

This clonotype was observed a handful of times. This chain joins TRBV9 and TRBJ2-5; TRBD1 might be the D (5 bases). V lost 0 bases and J 2 bases, leaving 11 bases between the germline ends. Germline V CDR1 and CDR2: SGDLS, YYNGEE. The CDR3 consists of 15 residues. CDR3 sequence (DNA): TGTGCCAGCAGCGTAGGGACCGGACAACAAGAGACCCAGTACTTC. Translating it yields CASSVGTGQQETQYF.

This clonotype was detected only a few times. V gene TRBV4-1 combines with J gene TRBJ2-1, with 15 nucleotides matching TRBD2. The CDR3 has 23 residues. With 2 bases clipped from V and 7 bases from J, the junction kept 24 bases outside the gene matches. CDR1 is MGHRA, CDR2 YSYEKL, per germline. The DNA of the CDR3 is TGCGCCAGCAGCCAAAGAACCGACTATCCCGGGACTAGCGGGAGGTGGGGAGGAAATGAGCAGTTCTTC. Protein product: CASSQRTDYPGTSGRWGGNEQFF.

This chain links TRBV5-1 with TRBJ2-7, with D possibly being TRBD2 (6 bases). Germline V gene sequence: CDR1 SGHRS, CDR2 YFSETQ. V dropped 7 bases and J dropped 1 base, with 18 bases sitting between them. The CDR3 runs 15 residues. In nucleotides, the CDR3 is TGCGCCAGCCTTCCGGACGGGAGCGGATCCTACGAGCAGTACTTC. It translates to CASLPDGSGSYEQYF.

V and J are TRBV6-5 and TRBJ2-5, with 9 bases fitting TRBD2. The tail of the sequence fits TRBJ2-7 better, so the J call may be wrong. Germline V gene data show CDR1 as MNHEY and CDR2 as SVGAGI. The CDR3 has 14 residues. The chain's CDR3 is CASSYGTSIYEQYF. In DNA, the CDR3 is TGTGCCAGCAGTTATGGGACTAGCATTTACGAGCAGTACTTC.

There are a few counts of this clonotype. The rearrangement links TRBV12-3 or TRBV12-4 to TRBJ2-7; D is ambiguous. Trimming removed 4 bases from V and 3 bases from J, with 13 bases in between. This CDR3 is 14 amino acids long. The CDR3 DNA sequence: TGTGCCAGCAGTTCCCAGGCGTGGAGCTACGAGCAGTACTTC. It specifies CASSSQAWSYEQYF.

The V and J genes are TRBV12-3 or TRBV12-4 and TRBJ1-2, with 7 nucleotides matching TRBD1. The trim removed 3 bases at V and 5 bases at J, leaving 6 bases unmatched. This CDR3 spans 14 amino acids. The CDR3 protein is CASSFGEGAYGYTF. The CDR3 nucleotides are TGTGCCAGCAGTTTCGGGGAGGGGGCGTATGGCTACACCTTC.

This rearrangement joins TRBV5-1 to TRBJ2-6; maybe TRBD1 (6 bases). The CDR3 has 15 amino acids. Germline V gene sequence: CDR1 SGHRS, CDR2 YFSETQ. Trimming took 4 bases from V and 2 from J, leaving 10 bases between them. This CDR3 is CASSPQGAGANVLTF. DNA for the CDR3: TGCGCCAGCAGCCCACAGGGAGCTGGGGCCAACGTCCTGACTTTC.

This clonotype was seen at least ten times. This rearrangement joins TRBV10-3 to TRBJ2-1, with a possible D match to TRBD2 (6 bases). This CDR3 is 14 amino acids long. V dropped 8 bases and J dropped 1 base, with 12 bases sitting between them. CDR1 ENHRY and CDR2 SYGVKD come from the germline V gene. The DNA for the CDR3 is TGTGCCATCGGTCTCGGGAGTTCCTACAATGAGCAGTTCTTC. It yields the protein CAIGLGSSYNEQFF.

V and J are TRBV13 and TRBJ2-1; the match to TRBD2 covers 9 bases. The V and J ends lost 5 bases and 1 base, in that order; junction bases with no gene match: 6. CDR1 PRHDT and CDR2 FYEKMQ come from the germline V gene (reference sequence). This CDR3 region has 16 residues. The CDR3 bases are TGTGCCAGCAGCCTGGGGCGGGAGGGTTCCTACAATGAGCAGTTCTTC. Protein sequence: CASSLGREGSYNEQFF.

V is TRBV7-2 and J is TRBJ2-7, with D maybe TRBD1 (5 bases). The DNA end is a closer match to TRBJ2-5, so the J assignment may be wrong. In germline, CDR1 is SGHTA, CDR2 FQGNSA. The CDR3 has 14 amino acids. In nucleotides, the CDR3 is TGTGCCAGCAGCTTACCGGGCCCAGGGAAGACCCAGTACTTC. It codes for CASSLPGPGKTQYF.

This clonotype was found a few times. V is TRBV12-3 or TRBV12-4 and J is TRBJ2-6; possibly TRBD1 or TRBD2 for D (6 bases each). The germline V and J ends were trimmed by 3 bases and 2 bases, with 14 bases remaining between them. CDR3 length equals 17 residues. CDR3 region: CASSLAPGAAGANVLTF. For the CDR3, the DNA is TGTGCCAGCAGTTTGGCCCCGGGGGCGGCTGGGGCCAACGTCCTGACTTTC.

This chain connects TRBV7-9 to TRBJ2-4; no firm D call. V was cut by 4 bases and J by 0 bases, with 10 bases left in between. Germline-derived CDR1 and CDR2 are SEHNR and FQNEAQ (reference sequence). The CDR3 sequence is 15 residues long. The CDR3 nucleotides are TGTGCCAGCAGCTCCGCTCTTTTAGCCAAAAACATTCAGTACTTC. It codes for CASSSALLAKNIQYF.

V and J are TRBV4-1 and TRBJ2-1, with 9 nucleotides matching TRBD2. This CDR3 region has 17 residues. Germline lookup yields CDR1 MGHRA and CDR2 YSYEKL. Trimming removed 0 bases from V and 8 bases from J; junction bases left unmatched: 11. The CDR3 DNA reads as TGCGCCAGCAGCCAAGAAGGAGTTAGCGGGAGTATCGATGAGCAGTTCTTC. Translating it yields CASSQEGVSGSIDEQFF.

This sequence joins TRBV6-2 or TRBV6-3 and TRBJ2-1, with TRBD1 as a possible D gene (6 bases). Germline CDR1 is MNHEY and CDR2 is SVGEGT. The CDR3 has 14 amino acids. V was pared by 5 bases and J by 5 bases, with 13 bases between. CDR3 protein: CASSPRTANNEQFF. The CDR3 DNA reads TGTGCCAGCAGTCCGCGGACAGCTAACAATGAGCAGTTCTTC.

This chain links TRBV12-3 or TRBV12-4 with TRBJ1-1; tentative D call: TRBD1 (5 bases). Trimming shortened V by 6 bases and J by 11 bases, and 16 bases separated the two germline ends. This CDR3 region has 12 residues. CDR3 sequence (DNA): TGTGCCAGCAGAGGCTGGGGTGGGGGGGCTTTCTTT. Its protein product is CASRGWGGGAFF.

The chain has TRBV5-1 and TRBJ2-4, with D perhaps assigned TRBD1 or TRBD2 (5 bases each). Trimming removed 0 bases at V and 9 bases at J, with 10 bases between. CDR1 and CDR2 from the germline V gene are SGHRS and YFSETQ. This CDR3 region has 13 residues. CDR3 nucleotide sequence: TGCGCCAGCAGCTTGGTCGGGGACGGCATTCAGTACTTC. Protein product: CASSLVGDGIQYF.

V and J are TRBV12-3 or TRBV12-4 and TRBJ1-1, with TRBD1 as a possible D gene (5 bases). The CDR3 contains 16 residues. Trimming shortened V by 5 bases and J by 6 bases, and 22 bases separated the two germline ends. The CDR3 sequence: CASSRGVRAGTAEAFF. As DNA, the CDR3 is TGTGCCAGCAGTAGGGGTGTCCGGGCAGGGACCGCTGAAGCTTTCTTT.

This clonotype was counted a few times. DNA for the CDR3: TGTGCCATCAGGGGGACGGCGAATTCACCCCTCCACTTT. Translation gives CAIRGTANSPLHF. The rearrangement links TRBV10-3 to TRBJ1-6; weak D call: TRBD1 (5 bases). CDR1 is ENHRY and CDR2 is SYGVKD in the germline V gene. The length of the CDR3 is 13 residues. V shed 6 bases and J shed 7 bases, with 10 bases lying between them.

The rearrangement uses TRBV19 and TRBJ1-5; D uncertain. V shed 3 bases and J shed 7 bases, with 10 bases lying between them. Germline CDR1 is LNHDA and CDR2 is SQIVND (reference sequence). The CDR3 runs 13 residues. The CDR3 loop reads CASSIGPGQPQHF. CDR3 nucleotides: TGTGCCAGTAGTATTGGCCCTGGACAGCCCCAGCATTTT.

The V gene is TRBV5-1, the J gene TRBJ1-6; 8 positions match TRBD1. The ends lost 4 bases at V and 10 bases at J; junction bases unmatched: 10. The CDR3 is made up of 15 amino acids. The germline V gene has CDR1 SGHRS and CDR2 YFSETQ. CDR3: CASSDGRTGSSPLHF. The CDR3, as DNA: TGCGCCAGCAGCGATGGAAGGACAGGGAGCTCACCCCTCCACTTT. Looking up the rest from reference TRBV5-1 and TRBJ1-6 gives the full variable domain: KAGVTQTPRYLIKTRGQQVTLSCSPISGHRSVSWYQQTPGQGLQFLFEYFSETQRNKGNFPGRFSGRQFSNSRSEMNVSTLELGDSALYLCASSDGRTGSSPLHFGNGTRLTVT.

This clonotype was observed a handful of times. The chain employs TRBV6-6 and TRBJ2-3, with D unresolved. V lost 4 bases, J lost 2 bases, and 4 bases lay in between. The CDR3 is made up of 12 amino acids. Germline V gene lookup returns CDR1 MNHNY and CDR2 SVGAGI (reference sequence). The DNA for the CDR3 is TGTGCCAGCAGTTCTCCCACAGATACGCAGTATTTT. Translation: CASSSPTDTQYF.

This clonotype came up a few times. The V gene is TRBV20-1, the J gene TRBJ2-5, with 7 nucleotides matching TRBD2. J lost 4 bases, V lost 3 bases, and 5 bases had no gene match. CDR3 length equals 13 residues. Germline V gives CDR1 DFQATT, CDR2 SNEGSKA (reference sequence). CDR3 in DNA: TGCAGTGCTAGTAAAGCGGGGAGAGAGACCCAGTACTTC. This sequence encodes CSASKAGRETQYF.

V usage is TRBV11-2 and J usage is TRBJ1-2; 7 positions agree with TRBD1. Looked up from germline, CDR1 is SGHAT and CDR2 is FQNNGV. With 5 bases clipped from V and 4 bases from J, the junction kept 10 bases outside the gene matches. The CDR3 has 15 amino acids. This chain's CDR3 is CASSRTQGDSYGYTF. DNA for the CDR3: TGTGCCAGCAGCCGAACCCAGGGGGACTCCTATGGCTACACCTTC.

This clonotype was seen more than once but under ten times. The gene calls are TRBV7-9 and TRBJ2-1, with a possible D match to TRBD2 (6 bases). The CDR3 is 18 residues long. V lost 5 bases, J lost 0 bases, and 20 bases lay in between. Germline CDR1 and CDR2: SEHNR and FQNEAQ (reference sequence). The CDR3 region is CASSPRSGGFSSYNEQFF. The DNA of the CDR3 is TGTGCCAGCAGCCCCCGTTCAGGAGGGTTCAGCTCCTACAATGAGCAGTTCTTC.

The chain is built from TRBV25-1 and TRBJ2-7, with 10 positions matching TRBD1. This CDR3 comprises 16 residues. CDR1 MGHDK and CDR2 SYGVNS come from the germline V gene. J was trimmed by 5 bases and V by 5 bases; bases with no gene match: 12. CDR3 in amino acids: CASSQPPGQGLHEQYF. The CDR3 DNA is TGTGCCAGCAGTCAACCCCCGGGACAGGGGTTGCACGAGCAGTACTTC.